Below are 27 T cell receptor beta chains sequenced from a single sample in a study of human T cells and chemical hapten exposure. TCRdb independently ran MiXCR on the RACE reads; one entry per CDR3 protein. The table records 120,000 to 150,000 distinct CDR3 sequences, approximately 12% of them present only once. The sample's time point: patch test 2, 6 weeks after DPC sensitization. Treatment noted: therapeutic diphenylcyclopropenone sensitization with weekly scalp DPC. The sequenced sample was whole blood, obtained in connection with sensitization to the hapten diphenylcyclopropenone (DPC). Receptors originate from a woman aged 45-65 years with alopecia areata. Some clones in this sample may be carry-over from other donors' samples.

The chain carries TRBV4-2 and TRBJ2-1; TRBD2 agrees at 9 bases. V shed 0 bases and J 1 base; nucleotides not matched to a gene: 10. The CDR3 has 19 residues. Germline values: CDR1 LGHNA, CDR2 YNFKEQ. The CDR3 region has the DNA TGTGCCAGCAGCCAAGATTTAGCGGGAGTGGCAAATTCCTACAATGAGCAGTTCTTC. This sequence encodes CASSQDLAGVANSYNEQFF.

This clonotype appeared a few times. The chain carries TRBV2 and TRBJ2-7, with TRBD1 matching over 8 bases. The CDR3 sequence is 15 residues long. Trimming cost V 6 bases and J 3 bases; bases outside gene matches: 10. From germline, CDR1 is SNHLY and CDR2 FYNNEI. CDR3 protein: CASREYLTGGYEQYF. The CDR3 DNA reads as TGTGCCAGCAGAGAGTACTTAACAGGGGGCTACGAGCAGTACTTC.

The gene calls are TRBV12-3 or TRBV12-4 and TRBJ2-1; D possibly corresponds to TRBD2 (6 bases). The CDR3 has 16 residues. Trimming cost V 5 bases and J 5 bases, with 19 bases left between them. The CDR3 region has the DNA TGTGCCAGCAGTCCCCGGGTAGCGGAGACCAACAATGAGCAGTTCTTC. It encodes CASSPRVAETNNEQFF.

The CDR3 DNA follows: TGTGCCAGCAGCTTAGCCAGCGGTATGAACACCGGGGAGCTGTTTTTT. Translating it yields CASSLASGMNTGELFF. The chain is built from TRBV7-2 and TRBJ2-2; maybe TRBD2 (5 bases). Trimming took 0 bases from V and 1 from J, leaving 9 bases between them. Germline CDR1 SGHTA, CDR2 FQGNSA. The CDR3 totals 16 residues.

The V and J genes are TRBV29-1 and TRBJ2-1; D gene uncertain. The germline V gene encodes CDR1 SQVTM and CDR2 ANQGSEA. Trimming stripped 7 bases from V and 5 bases from J, with 9 bases between. The CDR3 consists of 11 residues. The CDR3 spells CSARVNNEQFF. CDR3 nucleotide sequence: TGCAGCGCCCGTGTCAACAATGAGCAGTTCTTC.

At least ten counts were recorded for this clonotype. V and J are TRBV20-1 and TRBJ2-1, with 11 nucleotides matching TRBD2. Germline CDR1 DFQATT, CDR2 SNEGSKA (reference sequence). Trimming at V came to 3 bases and at J to 4 bases, leaving 2 bases not matched to a gene. The CDR3 has 14 amino acids. The CDR3 is CSARGLAEYNEQFF. The CDR3 nucleotides are TGCAGTGCTAGGGGACTAGCGGAGTACAATGAGCAGTTCTTC.

This clonotype was counted a few times. The chain combines TRBV7-8 with TRBJ2-3; the match to TRBD2 covers 10 bases. The germline CDR1 and CDR2 sequences are SGHVS and FQNEAQ. V was pared by 5 bases and J by 7 bases, with 12 bases of the junction left unmatched. The CDR3 is 16 residues long. As DNA, the CDR3 is TGTGCCAGCAGCCCGTTAGCGGGAGGCCCCACGTATACGCAGTATTTT. Protein: CASSPLAGGPTYTQYF.

V and J are TRBV24-1 and TRBJ2-5; D is uncertain. CDR3 length equals 13 residues. V was trimmed by 4 bases and J by 0 bases, leaving 5 bases between them. Germline CDR1 KGHDR, CDR2 SFDVKD. CDR3 in amino acids: CATSDIYQETQYF. The CDR3 nucleotides are TGTGCCACCAGTGACATATACCAAGAGACCCAGTACTTC.

This clonotype came up many times. J is TRBJ2-3 and V is TRBV7-2, with 12 bases fitting TRBD2. The germline gives CDR1 SGHTA, CDR2 FQGNSA. The junction had 5 bases not matched to a gene; V was cut back by 8 bases and J by 2 bases. The CDR3 totals 15 residues. CDR3 DNA: TGTGCCAGCGGACTAGCGGGGACTAACACAGATACGCAGTATTTT. Its protein is CASGLAGTNTDTQYF.

This clonotype was detected many times. This chain connects TRBV6-2 or TRBV6-3 to TRBJ2-7, with 10 positions matching TRBD1. In germline, CDR1 is MNHEY, CDR2 SVGEGT. V dropped 11 bases and J dropped 1; count of bases not matched to a gene: 8. This CDR3 has 14 residues. The CDR3 bases are TGTGCCGCCCGAGGGACAGGGGAGTCCTACGAGCAGTACTTC. Translating gives CAARGTGESYEQYF.

The chain is built from TRBV5-1 and TRBJ1-2, with D tentatively TRBD1 (6 bases). V gave up 4 bases and J gave up 3 bases, with 13 bases separating them. The CDR3 is made up of 14 amino acids. CDR1 is SGHRS, CDR2 YFSETQ, per germline. CDR3 protein: CASSPLQGYYGYTF. CDR3 nucleotide sequence: TGCGCCAGCAGCCCGTTACAGGGCTACTATGGCTACACCTTC.

The CDR3 spells CASSPQGDGYTF. In DNA form, the CDR3 reads TGTGCCAGCTCACCCCAGGGAGATGGCTACACCTTC. The chain links TRBV18 to TRBJ1-2; possible D gene TRBD1, 5 bases. The V end was cut by 3 bases, the J end by 6 bases, with 8 bases between. The CDR3 totals 12 residues. Germline CDR1 and CDR2: KGHSH and LQKENI.

This clonotype was detected a few times. The chain combines TRBV10-3 with TRBJ2-5, with TRBD2 as a possible D gene (5 bases). Germline V gives CDR1 ENHRY, CDR2 SYGVKD. The CDR3 spans 13 residues. Trimming cost V 8 bases and J 1 base, with 11 bases left between them. CDR3 loop: CAIGSRVQETQYF. CDR3 bases: TGTGCCATCGGGAGCCGGGTCCAAGAGACCCAGTACTTC.

The chain links TRBV3-1 to TRBJ2-2; 7 bases line up with TRBD2. There are 15 residues in the CDR3. After removal of 2 bases from V and 1 base from J, the junction contained 1 base not matched to a gene. Germline loops: CDR1 LGHDT, CDR2 YNNKEL (reference sequence). For the CDR3, the DNA is TGTGCCAGCAGCCAATCTAGCGGGAACACCGGGGAGCTGTTTTTT. Translating gives CASSQSSGNTGELFF.

The CDR3 reads CASSLVLGKADTQYF. The CDR3 DNA follows: TGTGCCAGCAGCTTGGTTTTAGGAAAAGCGGATACGCAGTATTTT. The rearrangement uses TRBV5-5 and TRBJ2-3; unclear D gene. CDR3 size: 15 residues. The V end lost 0 bases, the J end lost 6 bases, and 14 bases lay between the germline ends. Germline V gene sequence: CDR1 SGHKS, CDR2 YYEKEE (reference sequence).

The chain recombines TRBV12-3 or TRBV12-4 with TRBJ1-2; D may be TRBD1 (5 bases). Trimming removed 5 bases at V and 3 bases at J, with 10 bases between. The CDR3 loop spans 13 amino acids. The CDR3 DNA follows: TGTGCCAGCAGTCCCCAGGGCCACTATGGCTACACCTTC. Amino acids: CASSPQGHYGYTF.

This sequence joins TRBV10-2 and TRBJ1-5, with TRBD1 identical over 8 bases. Germline V gives CDR1 WSHSY, CDR2 SAAADI. Trimming at V came to 3 bases and at J to 6 bases, leaving 4 bases not matched to a gene. The CDR3 has 14 amino acids. The CDR3 nucleotides are TGCGCCAGCAGTGAATCAGGGGGCAGTCAGCCCCAGCATTTT. Translation: CASSESGGSQPQHF.

Ten or more counts support this clonotype. The chain joins TRBV4-3 to TRBJ2-1; D remains unclear. Germline V CDR1 and CDR2: LGHNA, YSLEER. Trimming cost V 3 bases and J 5 bases, with 17 bases left between them. The CDR3 has 16 amino acids. The CDR3 region is CASSQIPTGGHNEQFF. The DNA for the CDR3 is TGCGCCAGCAGCCAGATTCCGACTGGCGGTCACAATGAGCAGTTCTTC.

This clonotype was counted many times. The chain links TRBV28 to TRBJ1-1; possibly TRBD1 for D (5 bases). The germline V gene has CDR1 MDHEN and CDR2 SYDVKM. The CDR3 has 15 amino acids. Deletions cut 2 bases from V and 3 bases from J, with 13 bases between. The CDR3, as DNA: TGTGCCAGCAGTTTAACCAGGGAGGGTGACACTGAAGCTTTCTTT. Protein product: CASSLTREGDTEAFF. Full variable domain (remainder filled in from reference TRBV28 and TRBJ1-1): DVKVTQSSRYLVKRTGEKVFLECVQDMDHENMFWYRQDPGLGLRLIYFSYDVKMKEKGDIPEGYSVSREKKERFSLILESASTNQTSMYLCASSLTREGDTEAFFGQGTRLTVV.

This clonotype occurred a few times. The J gene is TRBJ1-5, the V gene TRBV27; D gene unclear. CDR1 and CDR2 from the germline V gene are MNHEY and SMNVEV (reference sequence). The CDR3 runs to 14 residues. V lost 2 bases and J 8 bases, leaving 13 bases between the germline ends. CDR3 region: CASSLGGWEKPQHF. The CDR3 coding sequence is TGTGCCAGCAGTTTAGGAGGGTGGGAAAAGCCCCAGCATTTT.

CDR3 sequence reads: CASRLVWLAGEYEQYF. CDR3 nucleotide sequence: TGTGCAAGTCGCTTAGTGTGGCTAGCGGGAGAATACGAGCAGTACTTC. This chain connects TRBV12-2 to TRBJ2-7; no DNA check was done on the table's D call, TRBD2. TRBV12-2 is annotated as a pseudogene. This CDR3 is 16 amino acids long.

The V call is TRBV7-6, the J call TRBJ2-3; D possibly corresponds to TRBD2 (5 bases). V was shortened by 5 bases and J by 5 bases, with 14 bases between the two germline ends. The CDR3 covers 14 residues. Germline CDR1 SGHVS, CDR2 FNYEAQ. CDR3 in amino acids: CASSLGLVGDTQYF. The DNA for the CDR3 is TGTGCCAGCAGCCTAGGACTCGTTGGAGATACGCAGTATTTT.

The chain joins TRBV19 to TRBJ2-1; 7 nucleotides match TRBD2. J was trimmed by 11 bases and V by 5 bases; bases with no gene match: 12. CDR3 length equals 14 residues. Germline CDR1 is LNHDA and CDR2 is SQIVND (reference sequence). CDR3 sequence reads: CASSASGASRKQFF. Written as DNA, the CDR3 is TGTGCCAGTAGTGCCAGCGGGGCTTCCAGAAAGCAGTTCTTC.

The chain carries TRBV29-1 and TRBJ2-7; 14 bases agree with TRBD2. The CDR3 loop spans 16 amino acids. Trimming took 1 base from V and 6 from J; bases not matched to a gene: 8. The germline V gene has CDR1 SQVTM and CDR2 ANQGSEA. The CDR3 loop reads CSVEGLAGGPRAEQYF. The CDR3, as DNA: TGCAGCGTTGAAGGACTAGCGGGAGGGCCTCGGGCCGAGCAGTACTTC.

The chain links TRBV3-1 to TRBJ1-2, with unresolved D. Deletions cut 1 base from V and 7 bases from J, with 10 bases between. CDR3 size: 13 residues. Germline lookup yields CDR1 LGHDT and CDR2 YNNKEL (reference sequence). CDR3 amino acids: CASSQVKHAGYTF. CDR3 DNA sequence: TGTGCCAGCAGCCAAGTTAAGCACGCTGGCTACACCTTC.

This clonotype was seen a handful of times. Here the CDR3 DNA reads TGTGCCTCCGCGATCCTTAGCACAGATACGCAGTATTTT. Encoded protein: CASAILSTDTQYF. J is TRBJ2-3 and V is TRBV7-2; D ambiguous. V was shortened by 11 bases and J by 0 bases, with 12 bases between the two germline ends. CDR1 and CDR2 from the germline V gene are SGHTA and FQGNSA. The CDR3 is 13 amino acids. The whole variable domain, remainder taken from reference TRBV7-2 and TRBJ2-3, is GAGVSQSPSNKVTEKGKDVELRCDPISGHTALYWYRQSLGQGLEFLIYFQGNSAPDKSGLPSDRFSAERTGGSVSTLTIQRTQQEDSAVYLCASAILSTDTQYFGPGTRLTVL.

The sample holds a few counts of this clonotype. The junction differs from germline at one of its ends, possibly a read error. The chain recombines TRBV5-1 with TRBJ2-3, with 7 bases fitting TRBD1. The CDR3 totals 15 residues. Germline CDR1 reads SGHRS; CDR2 reads YFSETQ. The CDR3 spells CASRPGQVSTDTQYF. Written as DNA, the CDR3 is TGCGCCAGCAGGCCCGGACAGGTTAGCACGGATACGCAGTATTTT.